The sequence of this T cell receptor beta chain was determined in a study of blood T cell repertoires in COVID-19. Study processing details: From reference gene primer amplification, estimates of nucleated cell counts were derived. TCRdb keeps only in-frame clones here, not all; method: immunoSEQ multiplex PCR. The D gene and trimming were derived from the DNA, and the V and J assignments and clone size from that table. The sample lists over 200,000 clones, more than 85% occurring once. The receptor was derived from a person between 18 and 30 years old with COVID-19, enrolled during active disease. Sequenced sample: peripheral blood.

In nucleotides, the CDR3 is TGTGCCAGCAGCTTATCGGGGAATGAAAAACTGTTTTTT. Translation gives CASSLSGNEKLFF. The rearrangement links TRBV7-9 to TRBJ1-4; D call uncertain. The CDR3 length is 13 residues. V was cut by 2 bases and J by 5 bases, with 6 bases left in between. Germline CDR1 is SEHNR and CDR2 is FQNEAQ (reference sequence).